Below are 4 T cell receptor beta chains sequenced from a single sample in a study of PD-1 blockade in classical Hodgkin lymphoma. Produced via immunoSEQ multiplex PCR; TCRdb's table is partial and in-frame only. The sample includes fewer than 70,000 clones, 88% of them seen just once. After autologous stem cell transplantation all patients relapsed, and prior brentuximab vedotin exposure differed between cohorts. Here the sequenced sample was peripheral blood mononuclear cells (PBMCs), taken before the second cycle of nivolumab. All receptors derive from a human donor with classical Hodgkin lymphoma.

Concerning this clone: The identical CDR3 is also encoded by other nucleotide sequences in the sample. This chain connects TRBV5-1 to TRBJ2-7; tentatively, D is TRBD1 or TRBD2 (5 bases each). The CDR3 totals 14 residues. CDR1 SGHRS and CDR2 YFSETQ come from the germline V gene. Trimming shortened V by 0 bases and J by 0 bases, and 7 bases separated the two germline ends. For the CDR3, the DNA is TGCGCCAGCAGCTTGGAGGGGAGCTCCTACGAGCAGTACTTC. It yields the protein CASSLEGSSYEQYF.

The chain recombines TRBV4-1 with TRBJ2-3; perhaps D is TRBD1 or TRBD2 (5 bases each). This CDR3 is 15 amino acids long. Germline-derived CDR1 and CDR2 are MGHRA and YSYEKL. Trimming took 6 bases from V and 2 from J, leaving 15 bases between them. In DNA form, the CDR3 reads TGCGCCAGCAGACCGGGACCATACCCCACAGATACGCAGTATTTT. It specifies CASRPGPYPTDTQYF.

The chain couples TRBV9 to TRBJ2-1, with D possibly matching TRBD2 (6 bases). Deletions cut 4 bases from V and 9 bases from J, with 11 bases between. Germline-derived CDR1 and CDR2 are SGDLS and YYNGEE. This CDR3 has 12 residues. This chain's CDR3 is CASSLTRGEQFF. For the CDR3, the DNA is TGTGCCAGCAGCCTGACTAGAGGTGAGCAGTTCTTC. Combining the CDR3 with reference TRBV9 and TRBJ2-1 gives the whole variable domain DSGVTQTPKHLITATGQRVTLRCSPRSGDLSVYWYQQSLDQGLQFLIQYYNGEERAKGNILERFSAQQFPDLHSELNLSSLELGDSALYFCASSLTRGEQFFGPGTRLTVL.

A word on this clone: The sample has other DNA sequences that encode this CDR3 too. The chain links TRBV5-4 to TRBJ1-2; 7 bases are shared with TRBD1. This CDR3 spans 16 amino acids. The V segment lost 3 bases and the J segment 6 bases; nucleotides outside the gene matches: 14. CDR1 and CDR2 from the germline V gene are SGHNT and YYREEE (reference sequence). This CDR3 is CASSSGQDRFRDGYTF. The CDR3 DNA is TGTGCCAGCAGCTCAGGACAGGACCGGTTTCGGGATGGCTACACCTTC.